The next 3 T cell receptor beta chains were all read from a single sample in a study of monozygotic twins with inflammatory bowel disease. TCRdb reprocessed the 5' RACE reads; each CDR3 protein has one entry and no DNA is given. The repertoire table contains around 450,000 distinct CDR3 sequences. The specimen was blood. Receptors were obtained from a human donor with ulcerative colitis or Crohn's disease, or a healthy co-twin of an affected twin (not recorded which).

The chain combines TRBV30 with TRBJ1-2; TCRdb selects TRBD1, and the lack of DNA leaves this call unchecked. CDR3 length: 16 amino acids. The V gene's germline CDR1 is GTSNPN and CDR2 SVGIG (reference sequence). CDR3 sequence: CAWSHGQGPGIYGYTF.

The chain has TRBV29-1 and TRBJ2-7; the D call from TCRdb, TRBD2, cannot be confirmed without DNA. The germline gives CDR1 SQVTM, CDR2 ANQGSEA. The CDR3 consists of 11 residues. The CDR3 is CSVRTGYEQYF.

The J gene is TRBJ2-3, the V gene TRBV20-1. CDR3 length: 15 residues. CDR1 DFQATT and CDR2 SNEGSKA come from the germline V gene (reference sequence). CDR3 loop: CSARDTTASTDTQYF.